This passage covers 10 T cell receptor beta chains from one sample sequenced in a study of post-analysis software for immune sequencing data. General study results and limits: In patients, about 5 TRBV segments were more frequent than in controls, with TRBV5-6, TRBV5-1 and TRBV20-1 among them.

Prepared TCR beta cDNA libraries contained unique molecular identifiers. TCRdb called the PCR reads again in MiXCR, with one record for every CDR3 protein. The sample has about 500,000 distinct CDR3 sequences, around 40% seen once; the top ten hold about 12%. For these receptors, no antigen is known. The sequencing sample was made of blood. The receptors were gathered from a girl between 5 and 17 years old with multiple sclerosis.

The chain recombines TRBV13 with TRBJ2-5, with 11 bases identical to TRBD1. The germline V gene encodes CDR1 PRHDT and CDR2 FYEKMQ (reference sequence). Losses at the gene ends were 5 bases for V and 5 bases for J; bases not matched to a gene: 10. The CDR3 sequence is 16 residues long. As DNA, the CDR3 is TGTGCCAGCAGCAGAAACGGACAGGGGGCGGGCGAGACCCAGTACTTC. This codes for CASSRNGQGAGETQYF.

In its sample, this clonotype was seen a few times. V gene TRBV7-2 combines with J gene TRBJ2-5, with 8 bases lining up with TRBD1. After removal of 7 bases from V and 5 bases from J, the junction contained 9 bases not matched to a gene. This CDR3 has 14 residues. The V gene's germline CDR1 is SGHTA and CDR2 FQGNSA. The CDR3: CASTPDRAGETQYF. In nucleotides, the CDR3 is TGTGCCAGCACCCCGGACAGGGCAGGGGAGACCCAGTACTTC.

CDR3 sequence reads: CASSLMTGGLIEQYF. The CDR3 nucleotides are TGTGCCAGCAGTTTAATGACAGGGGGCCTGATCGAGCAGTACTTC. The chain couples TRBV28 to TRBJ2-7, with 10 bases matching TRBD1. Germline CDR1 MDHEN, CDR2 SYDVKM. The CDR3 is 15 residues long. The V segment lost 2 bases and the J segment 6 bases; nucleotides outside the gene matches: 7.

This clonotype was seen a handful of times. The chain has TRBV12-3 or TRBV12-4 and TRBJ1-4, with 9 bases that match TRBD1. V shed 6 bases and J 8 bases; nucleotides not matched to a gene: 7. This CDR3 spans 14 amino acids. CDR3 sequence reads: CASSQQGAGEKLFF. CDR3 DNA: TGTGCCAGCAGCCAACAGGGGGCGGGCGAAAAACTGTTTTTT.

This clonotype was seen a handful of times. The rearrangement joins TRBV29-1 to TRBJ2-3, with 16 bases matching TRBD2. CDR1 is SQVTM and CDR2 is ANQGSEA in the germline V gene. CDR3 size: 15 residues. Trimming removed 7 bases from V and 5 bases from J; junction bases left unmatched: 6. CDR3 nucleotides: TGCAGCGCTGTGGGACTAGCGGGAGGGCTAGATACGCAGTATTTT. As protein: CSAVGLAGGLDTQYF.

This clonotype has just a few counts. The chain carries TRBV7-2 and TRBJ2-7; 14 bases map to TRBD2. Per germline, CDR1 SGHTA and CDR2 FQGNSA. The V gene end was trimmed by 5 bases and the J gene end by 4 bases; junction bases not matched to a gene: 10. The CDR3 sequence is 17 residues long. The CDR3 here is CASSPRLAGGGRYEQYF. CDR3 in DNA: TGTGCCAGCAGCCCGCGACTAGCGGGAGGGGGTCGGTACGAGCAGTACTTC.

The chain has TRBV12-3 or TRBV12-4 and TRBJ2-7, with TRBD1 matching over 11 bases. The V and J ends lost 6 bases and 1 base, in that order; junction bases with no gene match: 17. This CDR3 has 19 amino acids. CDR3 amino acids: CASSSLGSTGTGGSYEQYF. DNA of the CDR3: TGTGCCAGCAGCTCCCTGGGGTCCACCGGGACAGGGGGTTCCTACGAGCAGTACTTC.

The chain's CDR3 is CASRGFRAGTNEKLFF. The CDR3 DNA sequence: TGTGCCAGCAGAGGGTTTAGGGCAGGGACTAATGAAAAACTGTTTTTT. This chain uses TRBV27 with TRBJ1-4; D is possibly TRBD1 (5 bases). CDR1 and CDR2 (germline): MNHEY, SMNVEV (reference sequence). The CDR3 sequence is 16 residues long. The V and J ends lost 6 bases and 2 bases respectively, with 16 bases between them.

In its sample, this clonotype was seen a few times. Given a much more abundant clone one base away, this may be a read error. The chain carries TRBV27 and TRBJ2-5, with no clear D. Trimming left V 5 bases short and J 5 bases short, with 3 bases between. The CDR3 spans 10 residues. Germline CDR1 and CDR2: MNHEY and SMNVEV (reference sequence). As DNA, the CDR3 is TGTGCCAGCAGTCCGGAGACCCAGTACTTC. The encoded protein is CASSPETQYF.

The chain uses TRBV3-1 and TRBJ2-4; 12 nucleotides agree with TRBD2. In germline, CDR1 is LGHDT, CDR2 YNNKEL (reference sequence). The trim removed 4 bases at V and 2 bases at J, leaving 3 bases unmatched. The CDR3 extends over 16 amino acids. The CDR3 DNA is TGTGCCAGCAGCCCACTAGCGGGAGGTCCCAAAAACATTCAGTACTTC. Translating it yields CASSPLAGGPKNIQYF.